This T cell receptor (beta chain) was recorded in a study of vaccination and CD4 T cells after COVID-19. For the study at large: The cells in question were stimulated using overlapping spike peptides derived from SARS-CoV-2, HCoV-NL63, HCoV-OC43 and HCoV-229E. Study observations and caveats: Of the reactive clones in convalescent patients, a median about 90% showed up only post-vaccination.

This sample's treatment: roughly 10-day PBMC culture with coronavirus spike peptide pools or control peptides (ViraFEST assay). Healthy vaccine recipients tested negative for nucleocapsid antibodies before and after vaccination, so had no prior SARS-CoV-2 infection. CD4+ T cells that had been cultured provided DNA sequenced with the Oncomine TCR Beta short-read assay. The genomic DNA was obtained from cultured CD4+ T cells by extraction with the QIAamp micro DNA kit. TCRdb called the PCR reads again in MiXCR, with one record for every CDR3 protein. The sample lists 20,000 to 25,000 distinct CDR3 sequences, more than 30% occurring once. Germline CDR1 is MNHNS and CDR2 is SASEGT. The V and J ends lost 6 bases and 5 bases respectively, with 13 bases between them. This CDR3 has 13 amino acids. As for this clonotype: What it binds is not known.

This material consisted of CD4+ T cells from blood, cultured in vitro, taken before SARS-CoV-2 vaccination. The sequence came from a human donor who received a COVID-19 vaccine. The genes are TRBV6-1 and TRBJ2-5, with D perhaps TRBD1 (6 bases). The CDR3 region has the DNA TGTGCCAGCAGGGTGGGGCAGGGGGAGACCCAGTACTTC. The encoded protein is CASRVGQGETQYF.